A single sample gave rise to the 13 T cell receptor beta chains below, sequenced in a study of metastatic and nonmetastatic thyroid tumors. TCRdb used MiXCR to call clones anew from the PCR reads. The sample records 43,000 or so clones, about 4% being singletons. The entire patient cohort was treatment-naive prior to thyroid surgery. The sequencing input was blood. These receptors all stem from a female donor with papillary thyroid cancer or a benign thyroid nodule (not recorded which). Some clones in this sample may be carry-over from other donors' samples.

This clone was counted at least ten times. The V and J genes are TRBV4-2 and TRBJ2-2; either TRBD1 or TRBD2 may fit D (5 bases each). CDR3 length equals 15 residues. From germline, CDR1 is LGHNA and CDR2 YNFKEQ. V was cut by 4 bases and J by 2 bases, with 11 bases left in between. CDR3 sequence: CASSRRDLNTGELFF. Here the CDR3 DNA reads TGTGCCAGCAGCCGACGGGACCTAAACACCGGGGAGCTGTTTTTT.

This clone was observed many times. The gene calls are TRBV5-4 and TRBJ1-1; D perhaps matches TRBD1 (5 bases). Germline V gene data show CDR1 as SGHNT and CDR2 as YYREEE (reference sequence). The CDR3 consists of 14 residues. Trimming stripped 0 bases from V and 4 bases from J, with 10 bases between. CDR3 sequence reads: CASSLGQGFTEAFF. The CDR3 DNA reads TGTGCCAGCAGCTTGGGGCAGGGTTTCACTGAAGCTTTCTTT.

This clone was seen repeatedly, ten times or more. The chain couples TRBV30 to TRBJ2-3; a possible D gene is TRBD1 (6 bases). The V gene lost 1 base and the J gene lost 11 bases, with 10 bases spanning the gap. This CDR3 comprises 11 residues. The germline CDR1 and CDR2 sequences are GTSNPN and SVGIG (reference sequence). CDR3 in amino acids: CAWSAPDRQYF. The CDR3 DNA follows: TGTGCCTGGAGTGCACCGGACAGGCAGTATTTT.

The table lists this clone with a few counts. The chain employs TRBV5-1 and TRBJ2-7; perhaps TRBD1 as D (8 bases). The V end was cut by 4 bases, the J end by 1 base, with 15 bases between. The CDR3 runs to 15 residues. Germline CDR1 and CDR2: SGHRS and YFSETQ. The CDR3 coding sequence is TGCGCCAGCAGCCGCGGGGGACAGGTTTCCTACGAGCAGTACTTC. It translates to CASSRGGQVSYEQYF.

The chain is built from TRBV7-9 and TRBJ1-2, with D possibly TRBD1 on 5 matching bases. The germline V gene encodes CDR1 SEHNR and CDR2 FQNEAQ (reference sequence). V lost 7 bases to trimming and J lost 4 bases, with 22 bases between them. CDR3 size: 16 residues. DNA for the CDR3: TGTGCCAGCAACTCGCGTGCGGGGGGGGTGGCCTATGGCTACACCTTC. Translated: CASNSRAGGVAYGYTF.

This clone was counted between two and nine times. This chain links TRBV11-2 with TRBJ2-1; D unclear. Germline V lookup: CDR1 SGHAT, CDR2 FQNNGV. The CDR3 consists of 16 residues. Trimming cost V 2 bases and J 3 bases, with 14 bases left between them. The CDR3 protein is CASSLYPTALYNEQFF. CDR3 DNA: TGTGCCAGCAGCTTATACCCCACTGCCCTCTACAATGAGCAGTTCTTC. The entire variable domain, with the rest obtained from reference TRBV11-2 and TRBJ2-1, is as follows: EAGVAQSPRYKIIEKRQSVAFWCNPISGHATLYWYQQILGQGPKLLIQFQNNGVVDDSQLPKDRFSAERLKGVDSTLKIQPAKLEDSAVYLCASSLYPTALYNEQFFGPGTRLTVL.

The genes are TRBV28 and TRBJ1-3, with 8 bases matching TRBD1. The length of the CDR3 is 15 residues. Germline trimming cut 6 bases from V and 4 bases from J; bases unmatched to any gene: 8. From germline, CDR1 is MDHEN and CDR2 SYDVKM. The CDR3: CASSTHGQGGNTIYF. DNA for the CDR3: TGTGCCAGCAGCACACACGGACAGGGCGGAAACACCATATATTTT.

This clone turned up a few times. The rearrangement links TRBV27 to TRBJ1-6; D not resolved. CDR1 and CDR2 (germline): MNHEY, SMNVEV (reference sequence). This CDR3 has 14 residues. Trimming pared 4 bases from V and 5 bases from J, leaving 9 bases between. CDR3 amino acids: CASSYVADNSPLHF. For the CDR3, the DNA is TGTGCCAGCAGTTACGTGGCGGATAATTCACCCCTCCACTTT.

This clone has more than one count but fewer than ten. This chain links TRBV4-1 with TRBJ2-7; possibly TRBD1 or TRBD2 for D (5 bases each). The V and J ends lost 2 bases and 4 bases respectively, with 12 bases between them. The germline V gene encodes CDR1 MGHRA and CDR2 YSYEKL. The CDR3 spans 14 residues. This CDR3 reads CASSQPGRSYEQYF. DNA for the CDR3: TGCGCCAGCAGCCAACCGGGACGTTCGTACGAGCAGTACTTC.

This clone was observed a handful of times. CDR3 sequence: CSATTDRTAYEQYF. The CDR3, as DNA: TGCAGTGCTACAACGGACAGGACCGCCTACGAGCAGTACTTC. V gene TRBV20-1 combines with J gene TRBJ2-7, with 7 positions matching TRBD1. CDR3 length: 14 amino acids. V was clipped by 4 bases and J by 2 bases; unmatched bases: 8. CDR1 DFQATT and CDR2 SNEGSKA come from the germline V gene (reference sequence).

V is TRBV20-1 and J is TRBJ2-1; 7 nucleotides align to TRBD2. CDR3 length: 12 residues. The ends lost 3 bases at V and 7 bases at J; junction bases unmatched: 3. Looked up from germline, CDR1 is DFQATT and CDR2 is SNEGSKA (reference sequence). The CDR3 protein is CSASGRRNEQFF. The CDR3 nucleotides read TGCAGTGCTAGCGGGAGGCGGAATGAGCAGTTCTTC.

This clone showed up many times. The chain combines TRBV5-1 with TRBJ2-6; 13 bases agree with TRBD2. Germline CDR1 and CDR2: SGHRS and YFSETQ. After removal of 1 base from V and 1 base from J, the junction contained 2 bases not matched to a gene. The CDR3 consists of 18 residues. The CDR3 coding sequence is TGCGCCAGCAGCTTGACTAGCGGGAGGGGATCTGGGGCCAACGTCCTGACTTTC. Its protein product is CASSLTSGRGSGANVLTF.

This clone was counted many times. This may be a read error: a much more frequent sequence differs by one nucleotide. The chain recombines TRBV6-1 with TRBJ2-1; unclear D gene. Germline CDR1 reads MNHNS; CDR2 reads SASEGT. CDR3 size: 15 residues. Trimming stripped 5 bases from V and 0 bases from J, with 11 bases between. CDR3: CASSYPWSSYNEQFF. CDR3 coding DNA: TGTGCCAGCAGTTACCCCTGGAGCTCCTACAATGAGCAGTTCTTC.